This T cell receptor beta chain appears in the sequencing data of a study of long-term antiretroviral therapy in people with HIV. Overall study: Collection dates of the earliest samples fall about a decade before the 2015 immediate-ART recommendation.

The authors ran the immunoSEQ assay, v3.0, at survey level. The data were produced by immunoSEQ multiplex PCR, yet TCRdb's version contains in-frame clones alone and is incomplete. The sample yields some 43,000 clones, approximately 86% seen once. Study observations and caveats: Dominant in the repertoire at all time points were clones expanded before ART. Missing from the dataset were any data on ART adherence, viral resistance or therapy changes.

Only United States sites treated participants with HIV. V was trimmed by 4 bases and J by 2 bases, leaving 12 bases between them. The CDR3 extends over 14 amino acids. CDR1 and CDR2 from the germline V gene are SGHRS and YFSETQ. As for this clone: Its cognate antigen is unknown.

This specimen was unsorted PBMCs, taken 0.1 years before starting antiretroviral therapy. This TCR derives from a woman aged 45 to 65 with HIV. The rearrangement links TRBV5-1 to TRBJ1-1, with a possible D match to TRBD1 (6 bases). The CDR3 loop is CASSAYRVNTEAFF. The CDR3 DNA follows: TGCGCCAGCAGCGCGTACAGGGTAAACACTGAAGCTTTCTTT. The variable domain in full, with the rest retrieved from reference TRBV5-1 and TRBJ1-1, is KAGVTQTPRYLIKTRGQQVTLSCSPISGHRSVSWYQQTPGQGLQFLFEYFSETQRNKGNFPGRFSGRQFSNSRSEMNVSTLELGDSALYLCASSAYRVNTEAFFGQGTRLTVV.